This T cell receptor beta chain was recorded in a study of CD8+ T cells in alopecia areata. Study findings and constraints: Scalp clonality and expanded CD8+ clones among the top 100 were significantly decreased by tofacitinib. More clonal than normal scalp was lesional scalp, particularly alopecia totalis/universalis.

cDNA serving as the sequencing template came from extracted, reverse transcribed RNA. Data came from immunoSEQ multiplex PCR; TCRdb stores just in-frame clones and leaves some out. The profile shows roughly 230,000 clones, roughly 40% of them singletons. With regard to this clone: Its antigen is unidentified.

Described treatment: oral pan-JAK inhibitor, 5-10 mg twice daily. Peripheral blood and lesional scalp punch biopsies came from alopecia areata patients. This CDR3 spans 11 amino acids. Germline loops: CDR1 DFQATT, CDR2 SNEGSKA (reference sequence). Between the trimmed V and J ends, which lost 5 bases and 2 bases, there was a span of 6 bases. Specimen: CD4+ T cells sorted from blood, collected at approximately week 37, from a patient treated with tofacitinib. The genes are TRBV20-1 and TRBJ2-5; D not resolved. The receptor was derived from a human donor with alopecia areata. CDR3 sequence (DNA): TGCAGTGCTCAGAAGCAAGAGACCCAGTACTTC. Translating gives CSAQKQETQYF.